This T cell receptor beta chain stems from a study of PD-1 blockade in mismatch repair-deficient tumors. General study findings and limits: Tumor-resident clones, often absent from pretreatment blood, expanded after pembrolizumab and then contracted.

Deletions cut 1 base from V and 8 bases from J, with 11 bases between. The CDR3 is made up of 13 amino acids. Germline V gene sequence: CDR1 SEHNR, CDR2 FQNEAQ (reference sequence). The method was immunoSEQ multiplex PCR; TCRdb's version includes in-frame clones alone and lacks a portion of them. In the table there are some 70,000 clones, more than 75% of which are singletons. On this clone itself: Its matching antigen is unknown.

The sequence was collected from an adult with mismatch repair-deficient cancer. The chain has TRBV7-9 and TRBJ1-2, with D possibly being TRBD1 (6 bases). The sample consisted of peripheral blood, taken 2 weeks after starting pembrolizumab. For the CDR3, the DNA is TGTGCCAGCAGCTTAGACCCGGACAGAGGCTACACCTTC. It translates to CASSLDPDRGYTF.